This T cell receptor beta chain came from a study of STAT5B mutations in CD4+ large granular lymphocyte leukemia. The ends were cut back, 1 base at V and 0 bases at J, with 13 bases in the middle. Germline V CDR1 and CDR2: SGHTA, FQGNSA. This CDR3 contains 16 residues. Study-wide findings and caveats: Patient CD4-sorted repertoires looked more clonal than healthy CD4+ repertoires, even without putative leukemic clones. Data were not HLA-matched across samples.

As to this clone: The antigen is not known.

Sequencing was at survey level. Here immunoSEQ multiplex PCR was the method, and the copy in TCRdb shows in-frame clones only, minus some. Of 37,000 or so clones detected, approximately 90% appear once; the ten largest clones hold less than 3.5%. This TCR came from a human donor in good health. The specimen was CD4+ T cells from blood buffy coats. The genes are TRBV7-2 and TRBJ2-7; D ambiguous. This chain's CDR3 is CASSLGGLRASYEQYF. DNA of the CDR3: TGTGCCAGCAGCTTAGGAGGTCTAAGGGCCTCCTACGAGCAGTACTTC. Filled out from reference TRBV7-2 and TRBJ2-7, the complete variable domain reads GAGVSQSPSNKVTEKGKDVELRCDPISGHTALYWYRQSLGQGLEFLIYFQGNSAPDKSGLPSDRFSAERTGGSVSTLTIQRTQQEDSAVYLCASSLGGLRASYEQYFGPGTRLTVT.